This T cell receptor beta chain was observed in a study of T cells in localized non-small cell lung cancer. The study, taken as a whole, reports: The greatest T cell clonality was found in uninvolved adjacent lung (higher than in tumor).

This clone is a singleton in its sample. Its antigen is unknown. Some clones are missing from TCRdb's copy, which holds only in-frame ones; the method was immunoSEQ multiplex PCR. The sample includes about 59,000 clones, 90% of them seen just once. The clonotype comes from a woman between 35 and 70 years old with stage I lung adenocarcinoma. The specimen comprised peripheral blood, sampled before any cancer treatment.

CDR3 nucleotide sequence: TGCGCCAGCAGCGCGTCCGGGGGGCGGAACACCGGGGAGCTGTTTTTT. Translating gives CASSASGGRNTGELFF. The V gene is TRBV5-1, the J gene TRBJ2-2, with D tentatively TRBD2 (7 bases). CDR1 and CDR2 (germline): SGHRS, YFSETQ. Trimming cost V 4 bases and J 1 base, with 14 bases left between them. The CDR3 spans 16 residues.